This T cell receptor beta chain was recorded in a study of OX40 agonist ivuxolimab in advanced cancers. About the study: Patient treatment consisted of intravenous ivuxolimab administration every 2 weeks at 0.01 to 10 mg/kg. Earlier anti-PD-1, anti-PD-L1 or anti-CTLA-4 therapy was permitted; 30% to 45% had received some.

The germline gives CDR1 SGHVS, CDR2 FNYEAQ. V lost 2 bases and J lost 3; bases outside the gene matches: 2. This CDR3 contains 14 residues. This clone is a singleton in its sample. Its antigen remains unknown. Libraries were prepared by immunoSEQ multiplex PCR; TCRdb keeps only in-frame clonotypes and omits some of them. The table includes approximately 60,000 clones, 75% to 90% detected once. Study-wide points: What antigens the expanded peripheral T cells recognized was never established.

This material consisted of CD4+ or CD8+ T cells sorted from blood, taken in a trial of the OX40 agonist ivuxolimab. The sequence was obtained from an adult with an advanced solid tumor such as melanoma, head and neck, liver or kidney cancer. The rearrangement joins TRBV7-6 to TRBJ2-7, with 9 bases matching TRBD1. CDR3 nucleotide sequence: TGTGCCAGCAGCTTAATGGGACAGGGCTACGAGCAGTACTTC. It specifies CASSLMGQGYEQYF.